Detailed here is one TCR beta chain. Its specific antigen is unknown. Within one base of it there is no much larger clone, and no base qualities were kept. High-throughput TCR beta sequencing profiled peripheral blood CD8+ and CD4+ T cells from healthy donors, Susac syndrome patients and multiple sclerosis patients. Healthy donors were age- and sex-matched controls. Bulk CD8+ and CD4+ T cells were purified by magnetic negative isolation, whereas CD8+ TEMRA cells were enriched by FACS. Blood was collected in EDTA tubes and processed within 24 hours, with PBMCs isolated through density gradient centrifugation. PBMCs intended for TCR sequencing were frozen in liquid nitrogen and were later thawed in a 37 degrees C water bath. Purity of sorted or isolated CD4+, CD8+ and CD8+ TEMRA cells was at least 90%. This entry is derived from a study of CD8 T cells in Susac syndrome (dated by TCRdb to about 2019). At the level of the whole study: Whether CD8+ T cell activation and differentiation in Susac syndrome was antigen driven was tested using repertoire sequencing. The clonality of the CD8+ T cell repertoire was compared across approximately 11 healthy donors, around 14 Susac syndrome patients and about 15 multiple sclerosis patients.

RNA was extracted using the RNeasy kit, and about 0.5 to 1 ug of the RNA was reverse transcribed with random hexamers. TCR beta CDR3 regions were amplified with the immunoSEQ multiplex PCR assay covering 54 Vbeta and 13 Jbeta segments. PCR amplification bias was corrected by using a synthetic template baseline for primer optimization and computational correction. The authors' analysis ran thus. Only productive sequences were kept, with reads annotated to V, D and J genes according to IMGT and analyzed in immunoSEQ Analyzer. Clonality was calculated as one minus the Shannon entropy normalized by log2 of the number of productive unique sequences. For each patient and control, public and private clones were evaluated within the 100 most prevalent clones. A clone was defined as Susac-specific if it was absent from the healthy and MS cohorts, from over 1,000 published viral clones and from other ImmuneACCESS disease sequences. Through fastp at Q25 and MiXCR, TCRdb rebuilt clones from the public reads, retaining in-frame beta chains. Identical CDR3 protein sequences are pooled into one entry, listed with their most common genes and DNA. The V and J calls reflect TCRdb's pipeline rather than the authors' work. The sample table holds tens of thousands of distinct CDR3 sequences, of which 85% to 95% were seen once. In total, the top ten clones hold about 0.27% of the sample.

CDR1 SGHDT and CDR2 YYEEEE are derived from the germline V gene. The V end gives up 5 bases and the J end 1 base, leaving 8 bases in the junction not matched to a gene. CDR3 length: 17 amino acids, cysteine to phenylalanine. Only the CDR3 region is kept as DNA, spanning 51 bases read in frame from base 1. What the authors observed across the whole study: The TCR sequencing and HLA analysis was acknowledged to have included a relatively small number of individuals.

The sequence derives from a human donor in good health. Sample: CD8+ T cells from PBMCs. The chain is assembled from TRBV5-6 and TRBJ2-6; the junction holds 8 bases that match TRBD1. The DNA reads as follows: TGTGCCAGCAGACCCCGGGACAGGCCATCTGGGGCCAACGTCCTGACTTTC. Its product reads: CASRPRDRPSGANVLTF.